Listed here are 32 T cell receptor beta chains from one sample, sequenced in a study of OX40 agonist ivuxolimab in advanced cancers. Measured with immunoSEQ multiplex PCR; TCRdb has only the in-frame clones, and not every one. The table records approximately 50,000 clones, 88% of them present only once. This material consisted of CD4+ or CD8+ T cells sorted from blood, taken in a trial of the OX40 agonist ivuxolimab. The receptors stem from an adult with an advanced solid tumor such as melanoma, head and neck, liver or kidney cancer.

V is TRBV10-3 and J is TRBJ2-1, with TRBD2 as a possible D gene (7 bases). The CDR3 runs to 14 residues. V was trimmed by 3 bases and J by 8 bases, leaving 14 bases between them. The V gene's germline CDR1 is ENHRY and CDR2 SYGVKD. Written as DNA, the CDR3 is TGTGCCATCAGTGATGCGAGAGGGGGGGATGAGCAGTTCTTC. It encodes CAISDARGGDEQFF.

This clone appeared a single time. The V and J genes are TRBV25-1 and TRBJ1-4, with TRBD1 as a possible D gene (5 bases). V was shortened by 4 bases and J by 4 bases, with 13 bases between the two germline ends. The CDR3 runs 15 residues. CDR1 and CDR2 from the germline V gene are MGHDK and SYGVNS. The CDR3 DNA follows: TGTGCCAGCAGTGCCCCGGGGGGAAATAATGAAAAACTGTTTTTT. This encodes CASSAPGGNNEKLFF. Together with reference TRBV25-1 and TRBJ1-4, the CDR3 gives the full variable domain: EADIYQTPRYLVIGTGKKITLECSQTMGHDKMYWYQQDPGMELHLIHYSYGVNSTEKGDLSSESTVSRIRTEHFPLTLESARPSHTSQYLCASSAPGGNNEKLFFGSGTQLSVL.

The chain has TRBV9 and TRBJ2-5; possible D gene TRBD1, 6 bases. The CDR3 covers 15 residues. The V gene's germline CDR1 is SGDLS and CDR2 YYNGEE. V lost 3 bases, J lost 9 bases, and 21 bases lay in between. CDR3 DNA sequence: TGTGCCAGCAGCGCCAGGGGCGGGCCCGGAGTTTCCCAGTACTTC. Translated: CASSARGGPGVSQYF.

The CDR3 DNA is TGTGCCAGCTCACCAGCGCCCGAGGAGACCCAGTACTTC. As protein: CASSPAPEETQYF. The chain couples TRBV18 to TRBJ2-5; no clear D. CDR3 length equals 13 residues. The V gene's germline CDR1 is KGHSH and CDR2 LQKENI. V dropped 2 bases and J dropped 5 bases, with 9 bases sitting between them. The full variable domain, with the rest looked up from reference TRBV18 and TRBJ2-5, is NAGVMQNPRHLVRRRGQEARLRCSPMKGHSHVYWYRQLPEEGLKFMVYLQKENIIDESGMPKERFSAEFPKEGPSILRIQQVVRGDSAAYFCASSPAPEETQYFGPGTRLLVL.

The rearrangement links TRBV11-2 to TRBJ2-7, with 12 bases lining up with TRBD2. There are 17 residues in the CDR3. The germline gives CDR1 SGHAT, CDR2 FQNNGV. V gave up 5 bases and J gave up 6 bases; unmatched junction bases: 14. This chain's CDR3 is CASSIRLAGVSPTEQYF. DNA of the CDR3: TGTGCCAGCAGCATAAGACTAGCGGGGGTGTCCCCCACCGAGCAGTACTTC.

V usage is TRBV6-6 and J usage is TRBJ1-6; 9 nucleotides align to TRBD1. The germline V gene has CDR1 MNHNY and CDR2 SVGAGI (reference sequence). The CDR3 spans 13 residues. Losses at the gene ends were 10 bases for V and 10 bases for J; bases not matched to a gene: 8. CDR3 protein: CATGTGKNSPLHF. The CDR3, as DNA: TGTGCCACAGGGACAGGGAAGAACTCACCCCTCCACTTT.

The sample holds a few counts of this clone. CDR3 DNA: TGTGCCGCCTCCTTAGGTGGCAGCCGGGCAGGGAATGAGCAGTTCTTC. Translation: CAASLGGSRAGNEQFF. V is TRBV7-9 and J is TRBJ2-1, with D possibly TRBD1 on 5 matching bases. The ends were cut back, 11 bases at V and 7 bases at J, with 27 bases in the middle. The CDR3 length is 16 residues. Germline V CDR1 and CDR2: SEHNR, FQNEAQ (reference sequence). The whole variable domain, filled in from reference TRBV7-9 and TRBJ2-1, reads DTGVSQNPRHKITKRGQNVTFRCDPISEHNRLYWYRQTLGQGPEFLTYFQNEAQLEKSRLLSDRFSAERPKGSFSTLEIQRTEQGDSAMYLCAASLGGSRAGNEQFFGPGTRLTVL.

The rearrangement joins TRBV28 to TRBJ2-7; D gene uncertain. V was trimmed by 4 bases and J by 3 bases, leaving 10 bases between them. The CDR3 runs to 13 residues. Germline-derived CDR1 and CDR2 are MDHEN and SYDVKM. The DNA of the CDR3 is TGTGCCAGCAGTTATTTGCGGAGCTACGAGCAGTACTTC. This sequence encodes CASSYLRSYEQYF.

The chain has TRBV5-4 and TRBJ2-1; 12 bases map to TRBD2. Looked up from germline, CDR1 is SGHNT and CDR2 is YYREEE (reference sequence). V was clipped by 1 base and J by 7 bases; unmatched bases: 3. This CDR3 spans 15 amino acids. The CDR3 protein is CASSLMTSGSNEQFF. CDR3 sequence (DNA): TGTGCCAGCAGCTTGATGACTAGCGGGAGTAATGAGCAGTTCTTC.

This chain connects TRBV7-8 to TRBJ2-7, with no clear D. Trimming took off 0 bases at V and 1 base at J, with 7 bases between the two ends. The germline gives CDR1 SGHVS, CDR2 FQNEAQ. This CDR3 has 14 residues. CDR3 sequence: CASSLAGRSYEQYF. CDR3 DNA: TGTGCCAGCAGCTTAGCGGGCAGATCCTACGAGCAGTACTTC. The variable domain in full, completed from reference TRBV7-8 and TRBJ2-7, reads GAGVSQSPRYKVAKRGQDVALRCDPISGHVSLFWYQQALGQGPEFLTYFQNEAQLDKSGLPSDRFFAERPEGSVSTLKIQRTQQEDSAVYLCASSLAGRSYEQYFGPGTRLTVT.

The chain employs TRBV5-1 and TRBJ2-2; D is ambiguous. The CDR3 loop spans 13 amino acids. Germline V gives CDR1 SGHRS, CDR2 YFSETQ. The ends were cut back, 4 bases at V and 4 bases at J, with 8 bases in the middle. The CDR3 reads CASSPQLTGELFF. CDR3 nucleotide sequence: TGCGCCAGCAGCCCCCAGCTCACCGGGGAGCTGTTTTTT.

The DNA for the CDR3 is TGTGCCAGCATCTCTAGCAATCAGCCCCAGCATTTT. Translation: CASISSNQPQHF. The chain joins TRBV28 to TRBJ1-5; D gene uncertain. The CDR3 consists of 12 residues. Germline CDR1 MDHEN, CDR2 SYDVKM. The V gene lost 7 bases and the J gene lost 0 bases, with 4 bases spanning the gap.

The V and J genes are TRBV6-6 and TRBJ1-2; 11 positions match TRBD1. Germline CDR1 and CDR2: MNHNY and SVGAGI (reference sequence). The V segment lost 0 bases and the J segment 4 bases; nucleotides outside the gene matches: 1. This CDR3 spans 15 amino acids. CDR3 DNA: TGTGCCAGCAGTTACTCCGGGACAGGGGGCTATGGCTACACCTTC. Translation: CASSYSGTGGYGYTF.

Comments on this clone: A junction boundary mismatches the germline segment, possibly from a read error. This CDR3 is also generated by other DNA sequences in the sample. J is TRBJ2-2 and V is TRBV5-1, with D hard to call. CDR3 size: 14 residues. Germline CDR1 and CDR2: SGHRS and YFSETQ. CDR3 region: CASSLSDVTGELFF. For the CDR3, the DNA is TGCGCCAGCAGCTTGAGTGACGTGACCGGAGAGCTGTTTTTT.

The chain combines TRBV7-9 with TRBJ1-1, with a weak D call TRBD1 (5 bases). The V and J ends lost 2 bases and 11 bases respectively, with 12 bases between them. CDR3 length: 12 residues. CDR1 and CDR2 (germline): SEHNR, FQNEAQ (reference sequence). The CDR3 loop reads CASSLRDFGAFF. The CDR3 nucleotides are TGTGCCAGCAGCTTACGGGACTTTGGCGCTTTCTTT.

V and J are TRBV5-1 and TRBJ1-2; 7 bases are shared with TRBD1. Germline trimming cut 4 bases from V and 2 bases from J; bases unmatched to any gene: 8. The CDR3 extends over 15 amino acids. Germline-derived CDR1 and CDR2 are SGHRS and YFSETQ. The CDR3 reads CASSHREQGNYGYTF. The CDR3 DNA is TGCGCCAGCAGCCATAGAGAACAGGGGAACTATGGCTACACCTTC.

This clone was seen only once. This chain joins TRBV7-8 and TRBJ2-3; D is uncertain. With 5 bases removed from V and 1 base from J, the gap between germline ends came to 13 bases. The germline gives CDR1 SGHVS, CDR2 FQNEAQ. This CDR3 is built from 15 residues. DNA of the CDR3: TGTGCCAGCAGCGTCACTCCGGTGGGCACAGATACGCAGTATTTT. Encoded protein: CASSVTPVGTDTQYF. The complete variable domain, with remaining parts taken from reference TRBV7-8 and TRBJ2-3, reads GAGVSQSPRYKVAKRGQDVALRCDPISGHVSLFWYQQALGQGPEFLTYFQNEAQLDKSGLPSDRFFAERPEGSVSTLKIQRTQQEDSAVYLCASSVTPVGTDTQYFGPGTRLTVL.

Worth noting for this clone: The identical CDR3 is also encoded by other nucleotide sequences in the sample. V gene TRBV6-5 combines with J gene TRBJ2-7; TRBD1 or TRBD2 may be the D gene (5 bases each). V dropped 0 bases and J dropped 6 bases, with 18 bases sitting between them. In germline, CDR1 is MNHEY, CDR2 SVGAGI. CDR3 length: 16 residues. CDR3 DNA sequence: TGTGCCAGCAGTTACTCCGGACACCGGGACGGGGTCGAGCAGTACTTC. Amino acid sequence: CASSYSGHRDGVEQYF.

The CDR3 bases are TGTGCCATCAGTGAGTCAGACAGTAATCAGCCCCAGCATTTT. Translation gives CAISESDSNQPQHF. This sequence joins TRBV10-3 and TRBJ1-5; a weak D match, TRBD1 (5 bases). The CDR3 runs 14 residues. The germline V gene has CDR1 ENHRY and CDR2 SYGVKD. V dropped 0 bases and J dropped 4 bases, with 7 bases sitting between them.

This chain connects TRBV19 to TRBJ2-5, with no clear D. Deletions cut 6 bases from V and 5 bases from J, with 13 bases between. CDR1 and CDR2 (germline): LNHDA, SQIVND (reference sequence). This CDR3 is built from 13 residues. Written as DNA, the CDR3 is TGTGCCAGTAGCCCCCGGTTATGGGAGACCCAGTACTTC. Its translation: CASSPRLWETQYF.

The chain has TRBV11-3 and TRBJ1-4; 11 bases match TRBD1. Looked up from germline, CDR1 is SGHNT and CDR2 is YENEEA. CDR3 size: 17 residues. Losses at the gene ends were 2 bases for V and 3 bases for J; bases not matched to a gene: 5. CDR3 nucleotide sequence: TGTGCCAGCAGCTTAAGCGGACAGGGGGCATCTAATGAAAAACTGTTTTTT. It yields the protein CASSLSGQGASNEKLFF. Filled out from reference TRBV11-3 and TRBJ1-4, the complete variable domain reads EAGVVQSPRYKIIEKKQPVAFWCNPISGHNTLYWYLQNLGQGPELLIRYENEEAVDDSQLPKDRFSAERLKGVDSTLKIQPAELGDSAVYLCASSLSGQGASNEKLFFGSGTQLSVL.

This chain uses TRBV2 with TRBJ2-7; no firm D call. V was trimmed by 0 bases and J by 3 bases, leaving 12 bases between them. CDR1 is SNHLY, CDR2 FYNNEI, per germline. The CDR3 contains 15 residues. CDR3 coding DNA: TGTGCCAGCAGTGAAGCGCTCCCGCTAGTCTACGAGCAGTACTTC. Protein product: CASSEALPLVYEQYF.

The CDR3 DNA follows: TGTGCCAGCAGCTTGTACAGCAATCAGCCCCAGCATTTT. Its translation is CASSLYSNQPQHF. V and J are TRBV13 and TRBJ1-5; D is ambiguous. The CDR3 has 13 amino acids. Germline CDR1 reads PRHDT; CDR2 reads FYEKMQ (reference sequence). V gave up 3 bases and J gave up 1 base, with 4 bases separating them.

The CDR3 nucleotides read TGTGCCAGCAGTGACACACGGCCACATAGCTCTCTAGAGACCCAGTACTTC. Its translation: CASSDTRPHSSLETQYF. The chain couples TRBV6-4 to TRBJ2-5; D remains unclear. Trimming cost V 2 bases and J 4 bases, with 20 bases left between them. CDR3 length equals 17 residues. Germline-derived CDR1 and CDR2 are MRHNA and SNTAGT.

The chain employs TRBV5-4 and TRBJ2-1; tentatively, D is TRBD2 (6 bases). The CDR3 is made up of 15 amino acids. V lost 0 bases and J lost 7, with 14 bases in between. Germline CDR1 and CDR2: SGHNT and YYREEE (reference sequence). CDR3 sequence: CASSLVGGGQNEQFF. The CDR3 coding sequence is TGTGCCAGCAGCTTGGTCGGGGGAGGTCAGAATGAGCAGTTCTTC.

This chain joins TRBV7-9 and TRBJ1-4, with D maybe TRBD1 (5 bases). Germline CDR1 SEHNR, CDR2 FQNEAQ (reference sequence). The V and J ends lost 1 base and 3 bases respectively, with 6 bases between them. The CDR3 extends over 14 amino acids. DNA for the CDR3: TGTGCCAGCAGCTTAGGAGGGGCTAATGAAAAACTGTTTTTT. The encoded protein is CASSLGGANEKLFF.

This clone has just one count. V is TRBV7-2 and J is TRBJ2-7; tentatively, D is TRBD1 (5 bases). Germline V gives CDR1 SGHTA, CDR2 FQGNSA. Trimming shortened V by 3 bases and J by 4 bases, and 10 bases separated the two germline ends. The length of the CDR3 is 13 residues. CDR3 DNA: TGTGCCAGCAGCTTCAGGGTTTCTTACGAGCAGTACTTC. Amino acid sequence: CASSFRVSYEQYF.

A remark on this clone: One end of the junction fails to match germline, which may point to a read error. V usage is TRBV7-7 and J usage is TRBJ2-2; 7 bases align to TRBD2. This CDR3 comprises 18 residues. Looked up from germline, CDR1 is SSHAT and CDR2 is FNYEAQ (reference sequence). As DNA, the CDR3 is TGTGCTAGCAGCTTAGCGGGTGACCGGGGGGAGGCCACCGGGGAGCTGTTTTTT. This codes for CASSLAGDRGEATGELFF. Complete variable domain (other parts from reference TRBV7-7 and TRBJ2-2): GAGVSQSPRYKVTKRGQDVTLRCDPISSHATLYWYQQALGQGPEFLTYFNYEAQPDKSGLPSDRFSAERPEGSISTLTIQRTEQRDSAMYRCASSLAGDRGEATGELFFGEGSRLTVL.

The chain is built from TRBV4-1 and TRBJ1-3; D is ambiguous. Germline loops: CDR1 MGHRA, CDR2 YSYEKL. This CDR3 spans 17 amino acids. The ends were cut back, 3 bases at V and 4 bases at J, with 19 bases in the middle. The DNA for the CDR3 is TGCGCCAGCAGCCAGGGCCCTGGCAGAAACGTCGGAAACACCATATATTTT. Encoded protein: CASSQGPGRNVGNTIYF.

This clone came up once. The chain is built from TRBV27 and TRBJ1-3; D may be TRBD1 (6 bases). Trimming stripped 7 bases from V and 0 bases from J, with 22 bases between. This CDR3 contains 18 residues. Per the germline V gene, CDR1 is MNHEY and CDR2 is SMNVEV (reference sequence). The CDR3 spells CASTQNRDTARSGNTIYF. The CDR3 region has the DNA TGTGCCAGCACTCAAAACAGGGACACGGCTCGCTCTGGAAACACCATATATTTT.

This clone was recorded a few times. V is TRBV9 and J is TRBJ2-1; D is uncertain. There are 13 residues in the CDR3. V was pared by 3 bases and J by 3 bases, with 7 bases between. In germline, CDR1 is SGDLS, CDR2 YYNGEE. CDR3 amino acids: CASSGTVYNEQFF. The CDR3 DNA follows: TGTGCCAGCAGCGGGACGGTCTACAATGAGCAGTTCTTC. The full variable domain, completed using reference TRBV9 and TRBJ2-1, is DSGVTQTPKHLITATGQRVTLRCSPRSGDLSVYWYQQSLDQGLQFLIQYYNGEERAKGNILERFSAQQFPDLHSELNLSSLELGDSALYFCASSGTVYNEQFFGPGTRLTVL.

V and J are TRBV5-1 and TRBJ2-2; D may match TRBD1 or TRBD2 (5 bases each). V shed 4 bases and J shed 2 bases, with 15 bases lying between them. This CDR3 comprises 16 residues. Looked up from germline, CDR1 is SGHRS and CDR2 is YFSETQ. CDR3 loop: CASSPREGRNTGELFF. The CDR3 bases are TGCGCCAGCAGCCCCCGTGAGGGGCGCAACACCGGGGAGCTGTTTTTT.